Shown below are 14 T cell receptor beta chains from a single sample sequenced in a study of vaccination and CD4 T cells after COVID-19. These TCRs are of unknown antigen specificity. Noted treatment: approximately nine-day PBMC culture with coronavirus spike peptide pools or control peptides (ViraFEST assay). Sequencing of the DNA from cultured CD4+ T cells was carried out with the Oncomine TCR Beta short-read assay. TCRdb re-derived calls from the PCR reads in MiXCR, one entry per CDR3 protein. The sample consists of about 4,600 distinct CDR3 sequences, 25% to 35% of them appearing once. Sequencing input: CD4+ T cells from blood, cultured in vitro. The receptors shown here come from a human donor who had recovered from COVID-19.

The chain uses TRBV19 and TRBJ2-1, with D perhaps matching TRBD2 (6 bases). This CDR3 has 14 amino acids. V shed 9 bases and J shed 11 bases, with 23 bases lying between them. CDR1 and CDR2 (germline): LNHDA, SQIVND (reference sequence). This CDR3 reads CASPTPAGGTKQFF. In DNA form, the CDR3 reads TGTGCCAGCCCGACCCCGGCCGGGGGAACAAAGCAGTTCTTC.

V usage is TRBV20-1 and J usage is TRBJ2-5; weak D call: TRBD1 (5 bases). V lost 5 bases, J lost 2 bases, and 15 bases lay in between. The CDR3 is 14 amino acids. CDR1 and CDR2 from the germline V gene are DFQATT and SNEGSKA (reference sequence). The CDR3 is CSAGTQARQETQYF. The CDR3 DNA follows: TGCAGTGCTGGAACACAGGCCCGACAAGAGACCCAGTACTTC.

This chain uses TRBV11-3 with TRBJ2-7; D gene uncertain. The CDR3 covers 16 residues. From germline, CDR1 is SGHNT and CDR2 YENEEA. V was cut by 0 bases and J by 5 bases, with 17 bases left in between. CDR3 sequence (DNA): TGTGCCAGCAGCTTAGATAAGCGAGGAGCCACGCACGAGCAGTACTTC. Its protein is CASSLDKRGATHEQYF.

The CDR3 spells CASSPRGQGGMVAKNIQYF. In nucleotides, the CDR3 is TGTGCCAGCAGTCCCCGGGGACAGGGGGGAATGGTAGCCAAAAACATTCAGTACTTC. The chain combines TRBV12-3 or TRBV12-4 with TRBJ2-4; 11 nucleotides line up with TRBD1. With V trimmed by 5 bases and J by 0 bases, 12 bases remained unmatched. The CDR3 has 19 amino acids.

The CDR3 region is CASSIGGQSYNEQFF. CDR3 DNA sequence: TGTGCCAGTAGTATAGGTGGGCAATCCTACAATGAGCAGTTCTTC. V gene TRBV19 combines with J gene TRBJ2-1; unclear D gene. Germline V lookup: CDR1 LNHDA, CDR2 SQIVND (reference sequence). V gave up 1 base and J gave up 1 base, with 8 bases separating them. This CDR3 is 15 amino acids long.

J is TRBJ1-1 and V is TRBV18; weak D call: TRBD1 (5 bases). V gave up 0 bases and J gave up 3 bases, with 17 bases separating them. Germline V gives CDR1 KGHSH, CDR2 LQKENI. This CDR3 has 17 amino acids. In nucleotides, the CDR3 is TGTGCCAGCTCACCACCGAGAGGGGCCGACAAAGACACTGAAGCTTTCTTT. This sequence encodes CASSPPRGADKDTEAFF.

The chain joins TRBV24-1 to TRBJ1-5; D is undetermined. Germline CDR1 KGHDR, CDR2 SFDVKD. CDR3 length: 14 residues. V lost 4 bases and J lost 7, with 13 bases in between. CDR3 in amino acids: CATSEPNSGQPQHF. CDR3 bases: TGTGCCACCAGTGAACCGAATAGCGGGCAGCCCCAGCATTTT.

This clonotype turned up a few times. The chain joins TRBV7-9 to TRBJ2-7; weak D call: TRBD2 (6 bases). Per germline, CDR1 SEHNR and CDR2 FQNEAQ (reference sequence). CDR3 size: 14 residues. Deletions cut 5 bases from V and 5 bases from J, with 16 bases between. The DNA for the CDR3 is TGTGCCAGCAGCATCACCTCGGGGGACCACGAGCAGTACTTC. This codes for CASSITSGDHEQYF. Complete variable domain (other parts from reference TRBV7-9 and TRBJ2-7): DTGVSQNPRHKITKRGQNVTFRCDPISEHNRLYWYRQTLGQGPEFLTYFQNEAQLEKSRLLSDRFSAERPKGSFSTLEIQRTEQGDSAMYLCASSITSGDHEQYFGPGTRLTVT.

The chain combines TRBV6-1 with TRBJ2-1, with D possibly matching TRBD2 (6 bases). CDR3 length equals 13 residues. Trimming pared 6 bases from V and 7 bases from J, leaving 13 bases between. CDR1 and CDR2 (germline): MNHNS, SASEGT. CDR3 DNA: TGTGCCAGCAGCTCGGTTGGGGGGAATGAGCAGTTCTTC. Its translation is CASSSVGGNEQFF.

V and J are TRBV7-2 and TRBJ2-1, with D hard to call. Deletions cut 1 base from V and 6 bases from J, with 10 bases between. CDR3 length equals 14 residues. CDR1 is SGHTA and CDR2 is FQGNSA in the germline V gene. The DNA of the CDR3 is TGTGCCAGCAGCTTAGGTGGGTCCATCAATGAGCAGTTCTTC. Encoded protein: CASSLGGSINEQFF. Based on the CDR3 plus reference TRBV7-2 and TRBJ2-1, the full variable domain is GAGVSQSPSNKVTEKGKDVELRCDPISGHTALYWYRQSLGQGLEFLIYFQGNSAPDKSGLPSDRFSAERTGGSVSTLTIQRTQQEDSAVYLCASSLGGSINEQFFGPGTRLTVL.

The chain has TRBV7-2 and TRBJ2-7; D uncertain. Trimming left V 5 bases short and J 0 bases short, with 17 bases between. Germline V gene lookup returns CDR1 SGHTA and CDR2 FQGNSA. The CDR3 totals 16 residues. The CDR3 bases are TGTGCCAGCAGCCGTTCCACATCCGAAAGCTCCTACGAGCAGTACTTC. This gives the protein CASSRSTSESSYEQYF. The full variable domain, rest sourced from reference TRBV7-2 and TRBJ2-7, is GAGVSQSPSNKVTEKGKDVELRCDPISGHTALYWYRQSLGQGLEFLIYFQGNSAPDKSGLPSDRFSAERTGGSVSTLTIQRTQQEDSAVYLCASSRSTSESSYEQYFGPGTRLTVT.

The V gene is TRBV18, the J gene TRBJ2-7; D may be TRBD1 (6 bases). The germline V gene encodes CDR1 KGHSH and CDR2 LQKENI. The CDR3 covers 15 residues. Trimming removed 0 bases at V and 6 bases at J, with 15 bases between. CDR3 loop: CASSPPGRGPLEQYF. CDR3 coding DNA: TGTGCCAGCTCACCACCTGGCAGGGGCCCCCTCGAGCAGTACTTC.

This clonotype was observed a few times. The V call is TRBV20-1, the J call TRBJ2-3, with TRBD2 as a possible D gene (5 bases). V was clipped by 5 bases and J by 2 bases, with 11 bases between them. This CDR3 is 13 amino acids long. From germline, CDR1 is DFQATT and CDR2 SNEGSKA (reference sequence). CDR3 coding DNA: TGCAGTGCTGGCGCGGGTCCCACAGATACGCAGTATTTT. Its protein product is CSAGAGPTDTQYF.

The CDR3 DNA reads TGTGCCAGCAGCTTAGTCGGGATAAGCGCAGATACGCAGTATTTT. As protein: CASSLVGISADTQYF. The V call is TRBV7-9, the J call TRBJ2-3, with D tentatively TRBD2 (5 bases). The germline V gene has CDR1 SEHNR and CDR2 FQNEAQ (reference sequence). Trimming took 1 base from V and 4 from J, leaving 12 bases between them. The CDR3 length is 15 residues.